These 18 T cell receptor beta chains originate from one sample sequenced in a study of a mutant IDH1 vaccine in newly diagnosed glioma. Time point of the sample: week 23, last vaccination. What each vaccine dose contained was 300 ug of mutant IDH1 20-mer peptide, accompanied by topical imiquimod. Their antigens remain unidentified. TCRdb's table, derived via immunoSEQ multiplex PCR, lists solely in-frame clones and lacks some. The sample consists of roughly 50,000 clones, roughly 77% of them appearing once. Sequencing was performed on PBMCs, taken from a glioma patient whose treatment included an IDH1 peptide vaccine. Receptor source: a woman between 40 and 55 years old with glioma. Some clones in this sample may be carry-over from other donors' samples.

The J gene is TRBJ1-1, the V gene TRBV15; no reliable D call. V shed 8 bases and J shed 2 bases, with 12 bases lying between them. Germline assignment: CDR1 LNHNV and CDR2 YYDKDF (reference sequence). The CDR3 is 13 residues long. The CDR3 DNA reads as TGTGCCACCGGGTCAACAAAAAACACTGAAGCTTTCTTT. Translating gives CATGSTKNTEAFF.

The chain couples TRBV5-1 to TRBJ2-3; 7 positions match TRBD2. V dropped 3 bases and J dropped 1; count of bases not matched to a gene: 8. This CDR3 contains 16 residues. Looked up from germline, CDR1 is SGHRS and CDR2 is YFSETQ. For the CDR3, the DNA is TGCGCCAGCAGCTACCGCGGGCTAGCGGGCACAGATACGCAGTATTTT. Translation gives CASSYRGLAGTDTQYF.

The chain links TRBV7-9 to TRBJ1-4; perhaps TRBD1 as D (6 bases). Germline V gives CDR1 SEHNR, CDR2 FQNEAQ (reference sequence). This CDR3 has 12 residues. Trimming pared 5 bases from V and 6 bases from J, leaving 7 bases between. This CDR3 is CASSPGDEKLFF. The CDR3, as DNA: TGTGCCAGCAGCCCAGGGGATGAAAAACTGTTTTTT.

The chain is built from TRBV7-3 and TRBJ2-7; D might be TRBD1 (6 bases). V was trimmed by 5 bases and J by 0 bases, leaving 17 bases between them. The CDR3 has 16 amino acids. Germline V gene data show CDR1 as SGHTA and CDR2 as FQGTGA. The CDR3 DNA reads as TGTGCCAGCAGCCCGCTGATGGACAGCCTCTCCTACGAGCAGTACTTC. Translating it yields CASSPLMDSLSYEQYF.

This clone was picked up a small number of times. The junction shows a germline mismatch at one end, possibly a read error. The V and J genes are TRBV30 and TRBJ1-1; D is unresolved. The CDR3 is 12 residues long. CDR1 is GTSNPN and CDR2 is SVGIG in the germline V gene (reference sequence). The CDR3 protein is CAWSQGNAEAFF. The DNA of the CDR3 is TGTGCCTGGAGTCAAGGGAACGCTGAAGCTTTCTTT.

This sequence joins TRBV29-1 and TRBJ1-4; a weak D match, TRBD1 (5 bases). Per the germline V gene, CDR1 is SQVTM and CDR2 is ANQGSEA. V gave up 5 bases and J gave up 6 bases, with 10 bases separating them. CDR3 size: 12 residues. CDR3 nucleotides: TGCAGCGTTCCAGGGACCGATGAAAAACTGTTTTTT. Translated, it gives CSVPGTDEKLFF.

The genes are TRBV7-6 and TRBJ2-3; D uncertain. The CDR3 runs to 12 residues. The V gene lost 5 bases and the J gene lost 0 bases, with 3 bases spanning the gap. CDR1 is SGHVS and CDR2 is FNYEAQ in the germline V gene. The chain's CDR3 is CASSVSTDTQYF. DNA of the CDR3: TGTGCCAGCAGCGTCAGCACAGATACGCAGTATTTT.

V gene TRBV6-5 combines with J gene TRBJ2-5, with 13 bases lining up with TRBD2. CDR3 length: 14 residues. Trimming cost V 6 bases and J 2 bases; bases outside gene matches: 0. The germline CDR1 and CDR2 sequences are MNHEY and SVGAGI. The DNA for the CDR3 is TGTGCCAGCAGGACTAGCGGGGGGCAAGAGACCCAGTACTTC. Its protein is CASRTSGGQETQYF.

The CDR3 DNA reads TGTGCCAGCAGCCAGATGGTGGGTCCGGCGTACAACTATGGCTACACCTTC. This codes for CASSQMVGPAYNYGYTF. The chain employs TRBV4-2 and TRBJ1-2; no clear D. CDR3 length: 17 residues. In germline, CDR1 is LGHNA, CDR2 YNFKEQ. V was shortened by 3 bases and J by 2 bases, with 19 bases between the two germline ends.

This chain joins TRBV18 and TRBJ1-1; maybe TRBD1 (5 bases). The V end lost 9 bases, the J end lost 1 base, and 12 bases lay between the germline ends. CDR1 is KGHSH, CDR2 LQKENI, per germline. The CDR3 is made up of 13 amino acids. The CDR3 sequence is CASSTAPNTEAFF. The CDR3, as DNA: TGTGCCAGTTCGACAGCTCCGAACACTGAAGCTTTCTTT.

The rearrangement joins TRBV11-2 to TRBJ1-1; no firm D call. This CDR3 comprises 13 residues. Germline V CDR1 and CDR2: SGHAT, FQNNGV. The V end lost 5 bases, the J end lost 6 bases, and 13 bases lay between the germline ends. This chain's CDR3 is CASSLTGRPEAFF. DNA of the CDR3: TGTGCCAGCAGCCTAACCGGACGACCTGAAGCTTTCTTT. Based on the CDR3 plus reference TRBV11-2 and TRBJ1-1, the full variable domain is EAGVAQSPRYKIIEKRQSVAFWCNPISGHATLYWYQQILGQGPKLLIQFQNNGVVDDSQLPKDRFSAERLKGVDSTLKIQPAKLEDSAVYLCASSLTGRPEAFFGQGTRLTVV.

The chain has TRBV7-2 and TRBJ2-5; 8 bases are shared with TRBD2. This CDR3 contains 15 residues. V lost 5 bases and J lost 5; bases outside the gene matches: 10. Germline CDR1 SGHTA, CDR2 FQGNSA. CDR3 DNA: TGTGCCAGCAGCCAGGGACTAGAGGTGGTGGAGACCCAGTACTTC. Protein: CASSQGLEVVETQYF.

V gene TRBV29-1 combines with J gene TRBJ1-2; the match to TRBD1 covers 10 bases. Trimming took 4 bases from V and 7 from J; bases not matched to a gene: 6. The germline CDR1 and CDR2 sequences are SQVTM and ANQGSEA. The length of the CDR3 is 13 residues. The CDR3 loop is CSVGRQGASGYTF. The CDR3 nucleotides are TGCAGCGTTGGCAGACAGGGGGCTTCTGGCTACACCTTC.

CDR3 nucleotides: TGTGCCAGCAGTGACGAGGGATGGAAAAGTAACACTGAAGCTTTCTTT. Translating gives CASSDEGWKSNTEAFF. The rearrangement uses TRBV6-1 and TRBJ1-1; D is undetermined. This CDR3 has 16 amino acids. Per the germline V gene, CDR1 is MNHNS and CDR2 is SASEGT. The V gene lost 3 bases and the J gene lost 2 bases, with 16 bases spanning the gap.

The gene calls are TRBV30 and TRBJ1-6; D is uncertain. Trimming removed 1 base from V and 8 bases from J, with 18 bases in between. From germline, CDR1 is GTSNPN and CDR2 SVGIG (reference sequence). The CDR3 is 16 amino acids. CDR3 nucleotide sequence: TGTGCCTGGAGTGCCCTTTCGGGCCCAGCTCATTCACCCCTCCACTTT. Translating it yields CAWSALSGPAHSPLHF.

The CDR3 spells CASSNGLQYGYTF. CDR3 nucleotide sequence: TGTGCCAGCAGTAACGGACTTCAGTATGGCTACACCTTC. The V call is TRBV6-6, the J call TRBJ1-2; D gene ambiguous. CDR1 is MNHNY and CDR2 is SVGAGI in the germline V gene (reference sequence). CDR3 length equals 13 residues. Trimming removed 5 bases from V and 5 bases from J, with 12 bases in between.

The chain recombines TRBV20-1 with TRBJ1-2, with no clear D. The CDR3 is made up of 11 amino acids. Trimming cost V 0 bases and J 7 bases, with 6 bases left between them. Germline CDR1 DFQATT, CDR2 SNEGSKA (reference sequence). The CDR3 protein is CSARDKAGYTF. CDR3 in DNA: TGCAGTGCTAGAGATAAAGCTGGCTACACCTTC.

This clone was counted once. The rearrangement joins TRBV7-9 to TRBJ2-1; D perhaps matches TRBD2 (5 bases). V was pared by 6 bases and J by 2 bases, with 14 bases between. Per the germline V gene, CDR1 is SEHNR and CDR2 is FQNEAQ (reference sequence). This CDR3 is 15 amino acids long. The CDR3, as DNA: TGTGCCAGCAGAGGGCCCCGGGGAGCCTACAATGAGCAGTTCTTC. As protein: CASRGPRGAYNEQFF. The full variable domain, with the rest looked up from reference TRBV7-9 and TRBJ2-1, is DTGVSQNPRHKITKRGQNVTFRCDPISEHNRLYWYRQTLGQGPEFLTYFQNEAQLEKSRLLSDRFSAERPKGSFSTLEIQRTEQGDSAMYLCASRGPRGAYNEQFFGPGTRLTVL.